This paragraph covers one T cell receptor (beta chain) sequence. This entry belongs to a study of blood T cell repertoires in COVID-19. Clones were read by immunoSEQ multiplex PCR, and TCRdb kept only the in-frame ones, dropping some. The table records some 300,000 clones, approximately 90% of them present only once. V trimming: 3 bases; J trimming: 2 bases; junction bases outside the gene matches: 4. The length of the CDR3 is 14 residues. Germline V gene lookup returns CDR1 ENHRY and CDR2 SYGVKD. The source of this sequence is a woman between 40 and 55 years old who had recovered from COVID-19. Sequencing was done on a sample of PBMCs or T cells enriched from blood (not recorded which). This rearrangement joins TRBV10-3 to TRBJ2-7, with 7 bases that match TRBD2. The CDR3 spells CAISDQREAYEQYF. CDR3 nucleotide sequence: TGTGCCATCAGTGATCAGCGGGAAGCCTACGAGCAGTACTTC.